The T cell receptor beta chain under discussion was sequenced for a study of a mutant IDH1 vaccine in newly diagnosed glioma. Worth noting for this clone: Its antigen is still unknown.

Sequenced by immunoSEQ multiplex PCR; TCRdb stores in-frame clones only, minus some. Among roughly 30,000 clones, more than 75% were seen once, and the ten largest hold over 2.5%. CDR1 SGHAT and CDR2 FQNNGV come from the germline V gene. V lost 1 base, J lost 6 bases, and 4 bases stayed unmatched. There are 14 residues in the CDR3. Time point: week 23, last vaccination. Vaccination used 300 ug of mutant IDH1 20-mer peptide per dose, with topical imiquimod. The chain couples TRBV11-2 to TRBJ2-7; 9 nucleotides match TRBD1. The clonotype was recovered from a man between 35 and 55 years old with glioma. This specimen was PBMCs, taken from a glioma patient whose treatment included an IDH1 peptide vaccine. Here the CDR3 reads CASSLVTGGVEQYF. The CDR3, as DNA: TGTGCCAGCAGCTTAGTAACAGGGGGCGTCGAGCAGTACTTC.